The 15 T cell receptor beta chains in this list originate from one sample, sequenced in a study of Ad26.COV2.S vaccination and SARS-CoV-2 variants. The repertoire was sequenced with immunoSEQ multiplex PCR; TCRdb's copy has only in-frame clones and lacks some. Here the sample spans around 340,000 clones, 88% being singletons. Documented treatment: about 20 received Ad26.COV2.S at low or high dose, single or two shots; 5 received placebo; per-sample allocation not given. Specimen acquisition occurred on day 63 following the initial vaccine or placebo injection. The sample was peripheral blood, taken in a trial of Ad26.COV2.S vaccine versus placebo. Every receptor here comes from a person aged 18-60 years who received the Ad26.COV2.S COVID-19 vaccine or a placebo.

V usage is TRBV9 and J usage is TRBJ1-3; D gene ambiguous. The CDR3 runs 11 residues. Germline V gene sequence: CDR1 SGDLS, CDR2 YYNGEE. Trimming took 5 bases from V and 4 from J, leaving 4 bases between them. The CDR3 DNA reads TGTGCCAGCAGTTCGGGAAACACCATATATTTT. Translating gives CASSSGNTIYF.

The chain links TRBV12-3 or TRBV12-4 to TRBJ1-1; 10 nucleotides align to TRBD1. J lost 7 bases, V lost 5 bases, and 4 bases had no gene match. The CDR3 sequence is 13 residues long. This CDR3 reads CASSRDRGYEAFF. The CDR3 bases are TGTGCCAGCAGTCGGGACAGGGGATATGAAGCTTTCTTT.

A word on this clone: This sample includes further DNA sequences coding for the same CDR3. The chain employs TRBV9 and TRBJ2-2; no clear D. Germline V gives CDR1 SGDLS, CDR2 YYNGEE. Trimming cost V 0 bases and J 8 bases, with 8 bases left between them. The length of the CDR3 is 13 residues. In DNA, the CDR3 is TGTGCCAGCAGCGTAGTAGGCCCTGGGGAGCTGTTTTTT. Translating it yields CASSVVGPGELFF.

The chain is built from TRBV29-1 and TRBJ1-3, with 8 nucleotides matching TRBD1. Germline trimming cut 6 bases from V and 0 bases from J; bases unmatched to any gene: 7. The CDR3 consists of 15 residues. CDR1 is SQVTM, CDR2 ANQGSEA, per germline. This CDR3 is CSVTGGHYSGNTIYF. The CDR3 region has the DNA TGCAGCGTAACAGGGGGGCACTACTCTGGAAACACCATATATTTT.

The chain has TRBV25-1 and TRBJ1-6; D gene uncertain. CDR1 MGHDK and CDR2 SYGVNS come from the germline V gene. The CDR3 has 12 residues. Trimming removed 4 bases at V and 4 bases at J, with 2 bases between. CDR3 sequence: CASSGYNSPLHF. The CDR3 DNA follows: TGTGCCAGCAGTGGGTATAATTCACCCCTCCACTTT.

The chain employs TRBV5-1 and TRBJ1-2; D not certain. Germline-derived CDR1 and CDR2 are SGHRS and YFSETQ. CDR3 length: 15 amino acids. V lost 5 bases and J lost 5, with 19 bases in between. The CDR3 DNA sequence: TGCGCCAGCAGAGGAGTGGGTGTGCAGAAGTATGGCTACACCTTC. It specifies CASRGVGVQKYGYTF.

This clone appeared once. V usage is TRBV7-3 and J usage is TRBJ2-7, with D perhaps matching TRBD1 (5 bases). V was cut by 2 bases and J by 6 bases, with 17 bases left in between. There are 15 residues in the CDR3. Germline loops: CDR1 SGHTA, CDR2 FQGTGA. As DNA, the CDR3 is TGTGCCAGCAGCTTACGGGTAGCTGCTAGGGGCGAGCAGTACTTC. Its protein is CASSLRVAARGEQYF.

The CDR3, as DNA: TGTGCCAGCAGACCAGTGCCGGGACAGGGGGTGAATACTAATGAAAAACTGTTTTTT. Translating gives CASRPVPGQGVNTNEKLFF. This chain uses TRBV28 with TRBJ1-4; 11 nucleotides agree with TRBD1. The V segment lost 6 bases and the J segment 2 bases; nucleotides outside the gene matches: 14. The CDR3 has 19 residues. CDR1 is MDHEN, CDR2 SYDVKM, per germline.

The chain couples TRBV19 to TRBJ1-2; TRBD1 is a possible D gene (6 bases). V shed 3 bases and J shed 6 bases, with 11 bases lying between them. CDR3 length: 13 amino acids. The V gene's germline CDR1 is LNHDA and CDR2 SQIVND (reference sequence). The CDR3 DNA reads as TGTGCCAGTAGTATTTACAACAGGGATGGCTACACCTTC. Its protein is CASSIYNRDGYTF.

The CDR3 DNA sequence: TGTGCCAGCAGGTTCGACAGGGCCCTCGACACTGAAGCTTTCTTT. Amino acid sequence: CASRFDRALDTEAFF. This chain uses TRBV2 with TRBJ1-1; the match to TRBD1 covers 7 bases. Germline trimming cut 6 bases from V and 3 bases from J; bases unmatched to any gene: 10. The CDR3 contains 15 residues. CDR1 is SNHLY, CDR2 FYNNEI, per germline. The full variable domain, in which reference TRBV2 and TRBJ1-1 provide the parts outside the CDR3, is EPEVTQTPSHQVTQMGQEVILRCVPISNHLYFYWYRQILGQKVEFLVSFYNNEISEKSEIFDDQFSVERPDGSNFTLKIRSTKLEDSAMYFCASRFDRALDTEAFFGQGTRLTVV.

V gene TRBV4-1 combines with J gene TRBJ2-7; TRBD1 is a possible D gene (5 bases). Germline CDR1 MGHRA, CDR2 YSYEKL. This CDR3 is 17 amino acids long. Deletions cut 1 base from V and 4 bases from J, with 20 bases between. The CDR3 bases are TGCGCCAGCAGCCAAGCACAGGTCTTAAATCGTTTGTACGAGCAGTACTTC. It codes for CASSQAQVLNRLYEQYF.

The CDR3 here is CASSQDATFGTGELFF. The CDR3 region has the DNA TGTGCCAGCAGCCAAGATGCGACATTCGGAACCGGGGAGCTGTTTTTT. This chain uses TRBV3-1 (or the pseudogene TRBV3-2) with TRBJ2-2; D remains ambiguous. V lost 0 bases and J 5 bases, leaving 13 bases between the germline ends. The germline CDR1 and CDR2 sequences are LGHDT and YNNKEL (reference sequence). There are 16 residues in the CDR3.

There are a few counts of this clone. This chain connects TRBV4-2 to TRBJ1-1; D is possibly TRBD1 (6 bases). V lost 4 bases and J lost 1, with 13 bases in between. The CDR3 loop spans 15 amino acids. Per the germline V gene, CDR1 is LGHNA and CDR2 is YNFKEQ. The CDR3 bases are TGTGCCAGCAGCCCCTCGACAGGAACGAACACTGAAGCTTTCTTT. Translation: CASSPSTGTNTEAFF.

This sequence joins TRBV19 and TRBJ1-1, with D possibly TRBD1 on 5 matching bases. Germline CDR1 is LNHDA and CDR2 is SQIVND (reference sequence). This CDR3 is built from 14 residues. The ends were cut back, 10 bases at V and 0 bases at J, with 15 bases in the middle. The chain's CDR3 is CATLQEKMNTEAFF. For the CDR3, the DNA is TGTGCCACCTTACAGGAAAAAATGAACACTGAAGCTTTCTTT.

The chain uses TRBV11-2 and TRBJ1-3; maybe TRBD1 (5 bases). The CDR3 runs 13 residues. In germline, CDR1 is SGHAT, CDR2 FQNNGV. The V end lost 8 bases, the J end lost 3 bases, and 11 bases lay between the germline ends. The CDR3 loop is CASGQGVGNTIYF. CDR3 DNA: TGTGCCAGCGGTCAGGGAGTTGGAAACACCATATATTTT.